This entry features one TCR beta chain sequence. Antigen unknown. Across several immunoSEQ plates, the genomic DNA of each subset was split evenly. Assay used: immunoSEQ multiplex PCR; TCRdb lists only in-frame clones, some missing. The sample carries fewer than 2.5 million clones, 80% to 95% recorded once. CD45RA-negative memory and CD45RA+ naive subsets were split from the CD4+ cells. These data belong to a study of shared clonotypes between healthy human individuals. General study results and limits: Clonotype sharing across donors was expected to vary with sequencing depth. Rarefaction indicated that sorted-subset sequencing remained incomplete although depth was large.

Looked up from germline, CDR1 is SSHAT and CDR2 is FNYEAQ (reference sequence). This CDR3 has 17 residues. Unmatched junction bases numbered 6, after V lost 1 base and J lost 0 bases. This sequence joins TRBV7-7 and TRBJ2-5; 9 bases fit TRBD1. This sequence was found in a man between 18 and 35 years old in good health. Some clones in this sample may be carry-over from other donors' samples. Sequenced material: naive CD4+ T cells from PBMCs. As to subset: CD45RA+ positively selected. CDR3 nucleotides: TGTGCCAGCAGCTTAGGGCGGACAGGGGTCTACCAAGAGACCCAGTACTTC. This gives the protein CASSLGRTGVYQETQYF.